This is a list of T cell receptor beta chains from one sample in a study of human T cells and chemical hapten exposure. TCRdb called the RACE reads again in MiXCR, with one record for every CDR3 protein. The data hold approximately 73,000 distinct CDR3 sequences, with under 13% observed a single time. This specimen consisted of whole blood, obtained in connection with sensitization to the hapten diphenylcyclopropenone (DPC). The source is a woman aged 45-65 years with alopecia areata. Some clones in this sample may be carry-over from other donors' samples. Both conserved end residues are part of each CDR3. A D gene is named only where the DNA matches it firmly. Not all rows give a size; the values are once, few, many and, for expanded clones, a class.

j_gene	d_gene	abundance	v_gene	CDR3nt	CDR3aa
TRBJ1-5	-	-	TRBV6-5	TGTGCCAGCAGTTACTCGATCAGTAGCAATCAGCCCCAGCATTTT	CASSYSISSNQPQHF
TRBJ1-5	-	few	TRBV3-1	TGTGCCAGCAGCCAAGGGTTAGGCAGCAATCAGCCCCAGCATTTT	CASSQGLGSNQPQHF
TRBJ1-5	-	-	TRBV6-2/TRBV6-3	TGTGCCAGCTCCTCGGGCTCTAGGGCCCCTGAAGCCCAGCATTTT	CASSSGSRAPEAQHF
TRBJ2-3	-	-	TRBV7-9	TGTGCCAGCAGCCGCTTGGGCCCAGATACGCAGTATTTT	CASSRLGPDTQYF
TRBJ1-1	-	-	TRBV27	TGTGCCAGCAGTCCCCAGGGTTCCCGGATCACTGAAGCTTTCTTT	CASSPQGSRITEAFF
TRBJ1-5	-	-	TRBV19	TGTGCCAGTAGTACTCTGACAGCGATCCATAGCAATCAGCCCCAGCATTTT	CASSTLTAIHSNQPQHF
TRBJ2-3	-	few	TRBV6-2/TRBV6-3	TGTGCCAGCAGCATCGGGGGAGCTAGCACAGATACGCAGTATTTT	CASSIGGASTDTQYF
TRBJ2-2	TRBD1	few	TRBV20-1	TGCAGTGCGCGGACAGGGGCCCTGCGCGGGGAGCTGTTTTTT	CSARTGALRGELFF
TRBJ2-7	-	many	TRBV27	TGTGCCAGCAGTTTACGGGGGGCCCTGACCTACGAGCAGTACTTC	CASSLRGALTYEQYF
TRBJ1-5	-	-	TRBV5-6	TGTGCCAGCAGCCCAAGGGGACGCAATCAGCCCCAGCATTTT	CASSPRGRNQPQHF
TRBJ1-1	TRBD1	few	TRBV5-1	TGCGCCAGCAGCTTGGCCAGGTGGACAGGGCGAACTGAAGCTTTCTTT	CASSLARWTGRTEAFF
TRBJ2-7	TRBD2	few	TRBV5-1	TGCGCCAGCAGCTTGGATCCTAGCGGTTACGAGCAGTACTTC	CASSLDPSGYEQYF
TRBJ2-5	-	many	TRBV2	TGTGCCAGCAGCCCAGACCGAGTGGAGACCCAGTACTTC	CASSPDRVETQYF
TRBJ2-1	-	few	TRBV24-1	TGTGCCACCAGCGAACAGGGTAGGGCCTACAATGAGCAGTTCTTC	CATSEQGRAYNEQFF
TRBJ1-1	-	few	TRBV9	TGTGCCAGCAGCAAATACGAGGGAACTGAAGCTTTCTTT	CASSKYEGTEAFF
TRBJ2-5	-	many	TRBV20-1	TGCAGTGCTAGAGATCGGATCAGGCAAGAGACCCAGTACTTC	CSARDRIRQETQYF
TRBJ1-1	-	many	TRBV29-1	TGCAGCGTCCGACACAGGGCTAACACTGAAGCTTTCTTT	CSVRHRANTEAFF
TRBJ2-7	TRBD1	many	TRBV7-3	TGTGCCAGCAGCCGCGGGACAGGGGAATACGAGCAGTACTTC	CASSRGTGEYEQYF
TRBJ2-3	TRBD2	few	TRBV5-1	TGCGCCAGCAGCTTGTTTCCGGGACTAGCGGGAGCAGATACGCAGTATTTT	CASSLFPGLAGADTQYF
TRBJ1-5	TRBD1	-	TRBV19	TGTGCCAGCAACAGGGGACGGCAGCCCCAGCATTTT	CASNRGRQPQHF
TRBJ2-1	-	once	TRBV7-3	TGTGCCAGCAGCTTAACCCCGATAGCCGAGCAGTTCTTC	CASSLTPIAEQFF
TRBJ1-6	-	many	TRBV28	TGTGCCAGCAGTTCCGGGGGCTCCTATAATTCACCCCTCCACTTT	CASSSGGSYNSPLHF
TRBJ1-3	-	-	TRBV2	TGTGCCAGCAGTGAGAGGACACCTGGAAACACCATATATTTT	CASSERTPGNTIYF
TRBJ2-1	-	-	TRBV11-2	TGTGCCAGCAGCTTAATCCTTGGCCCCTACAATGAGCAGTTCTTC	CASSLILGPYNEQFF
TRBJ2-2	TRBD2	many	TRBV7-7	TGTGCTAGCAGCTTAGAGGGAGCGGGAAGTGTGACCGGGGAGCTGTTTTTT	CASSLEGAGSVTGELFF
TRBJ2-5	TRBD1	-	TRBV19	TGTGCCAGTAGTATTGGACAGGACCAAGAGACCCAGTACTTC	CASSIGQDQETQYF
TRBJ2-3	-	few	TRBV7-3	TGTGCCAGCAGCTCGACCCCTCCGCCAGATACGCAGTATTTT	CASSSTPPPDTQYF
TRBJ2-7	-	-	TRBV27	TGTGCCAGCAGTTTAATCCCCCCCGGTCCGGGGCCCTACGAGCAGTACTTC	CASSLIPPGPGPYEQYF
TRBJ1-4	-	many	TRBV5-1	TGCGCCAGCAGCTTGGGTGGAGTTAATGAAAAACTGTTTTTT	CASSLGGVNEKLFF
TRBJ1-6	-	-	TRBV11-3	TGTGCCAGCAGCGCGGGTGCGGGGAATTCACCCCTCCACTTT	CASSAGAGNSPLHF
TRBJ2-5	TRBD2	many	TRBV20-1	TGCAGTGCTAGGGCTAGCGGGAGCAGACAAGAGACCCAGTACTTC	CSARASGSRQETQYF
TRBJ2-1	-	-	TRBV6-4	TGTGCCAGTGGAGCTCAGGGCGCGGGTGAGCAGTTCTTC	CASGAQGAGEQFF
TRBJ2-7	TRBD2	-	TRBV28	TGTGCCAGCAGTTGGGGGGGTTCCGAGCAGTACTTC	CASSWGGSEQYF
TRBJ2-7	-	-	TRBV4-1	TGCGCCAGCAGCCAAGAAGTCGCTAGCTCCTACGAGCAGTACTTC	CASSQEVASSYEQYF
TRBJ2-2	-	few	TRBV30	TGTGCCTGGAGTGTAGGAGGACATTTGAACACCGGGGAGCTGTTTTTT	CAWSVGGHLNTGELFF
TRBJ2-6	-	-	TRBV20-1	TGCAGTGCCGACCGACGGGGCTCTGGGGCCAACGTCCTGACTTTC	CSADRRGSGANVLTF
TRBJ2-1	TRBD2	-	TRBV27	TGTGCCAGCAGTTTAGGTAGCGGGGGCTCAAGCTCCTACAATGAGCAGTTCTTC	CASSLGSGGSSSYNEQFF
TRBJ1-2	-	many	TRBV29-1	TGCAGCGTTGATTACGGGTCTGGCTACACCTTC	CSVDYGSGYTF
TRBJ1-5	TRBD1	many	TRBV4-2	TGTGCCAGCAGCCAAGCGGGAGACAGGGATCAGCCCCAGCATTTT	CASSQAGDRDQPQHF
TRBJ2-1	-	many	TRBV29-1	TGCAGCGTTGCGGTTTCCAATGAGCAGTTCTTC	CSVAVSNEQFF
TRBJ2-3	-	-	TRBV18	TGTGCCAGCTCAAACGGGAACACAGATACGCAGTATTTT	CASSNGNTDTQYF
TRBJ1-4	-	-	TRBV13	TGTGCCAGCAGCCGGGACCTAACTAATGAAAAACTGTTTTTT	CASSRDLTNEKLFF
TRBJ1-4	-	-	TRBV19	TGTGCCAGTAGTACCCCCGGATCGCCTGGGGAAAAACTGTTTTTT	CASSTPGSPGEKLFF
TRBJ2-1	-	many	TRBV7-9	TGTGCCAGCAGCTTGGCGGGTCCCCTGAATGAGCAGTTCTTC	CASSLAGPLNEQFF
TRBJ2-7	-	few	TRBV10-3	TGTGCCATCAGGGACAACACCTACGAGCAGTACTTC	CAIRDNTYEQYF
TRBJ1-1	-	few	TRBV6-5	TGTGCCAGCTCACAAGGGACAAAGAACACTGAAGCTTTCTTT	CASSQGTKNTEAFF
TRBJ2-7	TRBD1	few	TRBV6-1	TGTGCCAGCAGTGAGGGGACAGGGTTCTACGAGCAGTACTTC	CASSEGTGFYEQYF
TRBJ1-1	-	many	TRBV10-3	TGTGCCATCTCGGAAGGTTACACTGAAGCTTTCTTT	CAISEGYTEAFF